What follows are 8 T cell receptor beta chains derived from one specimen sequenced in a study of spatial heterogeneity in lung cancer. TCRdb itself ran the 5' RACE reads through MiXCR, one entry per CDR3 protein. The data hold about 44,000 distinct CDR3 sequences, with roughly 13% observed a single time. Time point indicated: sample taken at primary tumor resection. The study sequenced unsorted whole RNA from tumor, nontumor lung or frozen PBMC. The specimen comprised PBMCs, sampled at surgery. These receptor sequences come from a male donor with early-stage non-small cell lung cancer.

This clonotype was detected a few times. The CDR3 protein is CASSGPGRVYEQYF. For the CDR3, the DNA is TGTGCCAGCTCTGGACCGGGACGAGTTTACGAGCAGTACTTC. V gene TRBV18 combines with J gene TRBJ2-7; D may correspond to TRBD1 or TRBD2 (5 bases each). The CDR3 sequence is 14 residues long. Germline CDR1 KGHSH, CDR2 LQKENI. Trimming stripped 6 bases from V and 4 bases from J, with 16 bases between.

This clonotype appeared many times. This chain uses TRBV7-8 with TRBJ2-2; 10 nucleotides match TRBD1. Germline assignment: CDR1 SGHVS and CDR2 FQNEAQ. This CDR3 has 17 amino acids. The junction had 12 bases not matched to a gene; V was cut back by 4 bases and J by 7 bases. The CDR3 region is CASSSVFWTGGNGELFF. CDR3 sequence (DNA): TGTGCCAGCAGCTCCGTTTTTTGGACAGGGGGGAACGGGGAGCTGTTTTTT.

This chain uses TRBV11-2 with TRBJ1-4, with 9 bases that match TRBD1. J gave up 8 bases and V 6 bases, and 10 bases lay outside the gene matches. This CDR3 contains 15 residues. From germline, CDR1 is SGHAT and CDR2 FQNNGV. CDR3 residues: CASRHKDRGGEKLFF. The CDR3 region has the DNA TGTGCCAGCAGGCATAAGGACAGGGGAGGAGAAAAACTGTTTTTT. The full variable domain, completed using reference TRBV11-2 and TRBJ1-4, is EAGVAQSPRYKIIEKRQSVAFWCNPISGHATLYWYQQILGQGPKLLIQFQNNGVVDDSQLPKDRFSAERLKGVDSTLKIQPAKLEDSAVYLCASRHKDRGGEKLFFGSGTQLSVL.

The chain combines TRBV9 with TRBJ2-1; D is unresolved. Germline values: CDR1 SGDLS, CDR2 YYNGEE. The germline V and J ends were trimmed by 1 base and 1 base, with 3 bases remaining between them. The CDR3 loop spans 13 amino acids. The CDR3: CASSVQSYNEQFF. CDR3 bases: TGTGCCAGCAGCGTACAGTCCTACAATGAGCAGTTCTTC. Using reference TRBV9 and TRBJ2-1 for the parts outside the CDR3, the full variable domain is DSGVTQTPKHLITATGQRVTLRCSPRSGDLSVYWYQQSLDQGLQFLIQYYNGEERAKGNILERFSAQQFPDLHSELNLSSLELGDSALYFCASSVQSYNEQFFGPGTRLTVL.

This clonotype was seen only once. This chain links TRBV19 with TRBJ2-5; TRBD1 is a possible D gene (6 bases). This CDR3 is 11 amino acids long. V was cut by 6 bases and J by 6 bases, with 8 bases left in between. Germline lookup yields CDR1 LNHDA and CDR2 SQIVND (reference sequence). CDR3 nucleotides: TGTGCCAGTAGCACAGGGAAGACCCAGTACTTC. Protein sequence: CASSTGKTQYF.

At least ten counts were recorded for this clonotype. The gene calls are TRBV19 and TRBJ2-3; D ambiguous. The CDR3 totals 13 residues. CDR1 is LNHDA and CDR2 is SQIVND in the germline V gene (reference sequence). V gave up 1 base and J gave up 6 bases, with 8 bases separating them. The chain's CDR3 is CASSIGLRDTQYF. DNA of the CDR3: TGTGCCAGTAGTATAGGTCTGCGGGATACGCAGTATTTT.

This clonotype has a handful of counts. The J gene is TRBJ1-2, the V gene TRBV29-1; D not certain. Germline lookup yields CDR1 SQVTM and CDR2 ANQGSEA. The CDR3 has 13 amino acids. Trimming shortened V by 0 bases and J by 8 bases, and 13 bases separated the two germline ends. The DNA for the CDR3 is TGCAGCGTTGAAGATCAGATTAGTGGGGGCTACACCTTC. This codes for CSVEDQISGGYTF.

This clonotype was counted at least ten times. The CDR3 spells CASSAAGVYYNSPLHF. The CDR3 nucleotides are TGTGCCAGCAGTGCCGCCGGGGTGTACTATAATTCACCCCTCCACTTT. The chain joins TRBV2 to TRBJ1-6; no clear D gene. This CDR3 contains 16 residues. Germline CDR1 is SNHLY and CDR2 is FYNNEI. Trimming removed 4 bases from V and 3 bases from J, with 13 bases in between.